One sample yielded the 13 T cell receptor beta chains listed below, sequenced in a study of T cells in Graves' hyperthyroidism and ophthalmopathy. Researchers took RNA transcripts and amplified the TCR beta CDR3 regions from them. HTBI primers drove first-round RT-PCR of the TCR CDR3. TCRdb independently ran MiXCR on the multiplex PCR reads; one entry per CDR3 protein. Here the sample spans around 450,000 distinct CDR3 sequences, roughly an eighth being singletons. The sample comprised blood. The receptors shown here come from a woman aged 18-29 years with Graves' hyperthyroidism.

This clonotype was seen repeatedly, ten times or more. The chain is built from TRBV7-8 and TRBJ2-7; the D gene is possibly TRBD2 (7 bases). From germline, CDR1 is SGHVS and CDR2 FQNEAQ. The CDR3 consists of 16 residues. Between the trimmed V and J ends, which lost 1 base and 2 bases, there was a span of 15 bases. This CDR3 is CASSLGGGSGAYEQYF. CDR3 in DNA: TGTGCCAGCAGCTTAGGGGGGGGCAGTGGGGCCTACGAGCAGTACTTC. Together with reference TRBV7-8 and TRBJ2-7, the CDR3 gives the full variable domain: GAGVSQSPRYKVAKRGQDVALRCDPISGHVSLFWYQQALGQGPEFLTYFQNEAQLDKSGLPSDRFFAERPEGSVSTLKIQRTQQEDSAVYLCASSLGGGSGAYEQYFGPGTRLTVT.

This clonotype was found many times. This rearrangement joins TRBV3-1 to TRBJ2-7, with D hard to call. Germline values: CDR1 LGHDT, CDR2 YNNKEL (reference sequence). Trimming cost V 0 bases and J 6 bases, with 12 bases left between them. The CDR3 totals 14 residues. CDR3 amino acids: CASSQDLATSEQYF. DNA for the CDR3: TGTGCCAGCAGCCAAGATTTAGCAACCAGCGAGCAGTACTTC.

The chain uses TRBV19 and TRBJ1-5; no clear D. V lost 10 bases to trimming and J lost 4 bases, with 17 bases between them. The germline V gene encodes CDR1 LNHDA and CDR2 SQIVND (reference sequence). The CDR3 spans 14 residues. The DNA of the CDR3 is TGTGCCACCCGTGCCGACTTCTTTAATCAGCCCCAGCATTTT. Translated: CATRADFFNQPQHF.

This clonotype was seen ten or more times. CDR3 protein: CASSPEVRPNTEAFF. The CDR3 bases are TGTGCCAGCAGCCCCGAGGTCCGGCCGAACACTGAAGCTTTCTTT. V gene TRBV9 combines with J gene TRBJ1-1; unclear D gene. The CDR3 runs to 15 residues. V lost 4 bases and J lost 1, with 14 bases in between. CDR1 is SGDLS, CDR2 YYNGEE, per germline.

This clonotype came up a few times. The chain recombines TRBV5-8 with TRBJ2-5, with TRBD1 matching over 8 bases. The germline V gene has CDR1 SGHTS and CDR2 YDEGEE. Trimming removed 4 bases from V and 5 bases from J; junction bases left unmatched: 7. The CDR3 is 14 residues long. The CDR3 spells CASSTDRGAETQYF. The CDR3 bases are TGTGCCAGCAGCACAGACAGGGGCGCGGAGACCCAGTACTTC.

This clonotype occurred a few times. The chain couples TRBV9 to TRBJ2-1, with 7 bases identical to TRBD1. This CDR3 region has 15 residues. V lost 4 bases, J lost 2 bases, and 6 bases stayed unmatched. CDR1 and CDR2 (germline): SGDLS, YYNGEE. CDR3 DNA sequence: TGTGCCAGCAGCCAGACAGGGTTGCCCTACAATGAGCAGTTCTTC. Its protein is CASSQTGLPYNEQFF.

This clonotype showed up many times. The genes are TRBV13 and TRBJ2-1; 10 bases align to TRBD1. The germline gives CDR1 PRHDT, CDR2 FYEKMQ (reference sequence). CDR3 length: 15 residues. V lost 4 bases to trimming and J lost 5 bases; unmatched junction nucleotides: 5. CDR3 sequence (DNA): TGTGCCAGCAGCTCCCGGGACAGGGGACACAATGAGCAGTTCTTC. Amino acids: CASSSRDRGHNEQFF. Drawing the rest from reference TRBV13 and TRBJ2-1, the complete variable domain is AAGVIQSPRHLIKEKRETATLKCYPIPRHDTVYWYQQGPGQDPQFLISFYEKMQSDKGSIPDRFSAQQFSDYHSELNMSSLELGDSALYFCASSSRDRGHNEQFFGPGTRLTVL.

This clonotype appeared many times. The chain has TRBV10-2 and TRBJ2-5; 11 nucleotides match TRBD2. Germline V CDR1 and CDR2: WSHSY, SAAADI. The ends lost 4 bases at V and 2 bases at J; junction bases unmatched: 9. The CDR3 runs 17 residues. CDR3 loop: CASSGSLAGEEQETQYF. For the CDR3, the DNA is TGCGCCAGCAGTGGGTCACTAGCGGGAGAGGAACAAGAGACCCAGTACTTC.

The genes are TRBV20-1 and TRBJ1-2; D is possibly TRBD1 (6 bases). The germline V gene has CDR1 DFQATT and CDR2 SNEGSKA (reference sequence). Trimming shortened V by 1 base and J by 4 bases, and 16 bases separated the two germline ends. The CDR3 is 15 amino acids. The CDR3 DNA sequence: TGCAGTGCTAGAGTCGCGGCAGGGGATATCTATGGCTACACCTTC. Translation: CSARVAAGDIYGYTF.

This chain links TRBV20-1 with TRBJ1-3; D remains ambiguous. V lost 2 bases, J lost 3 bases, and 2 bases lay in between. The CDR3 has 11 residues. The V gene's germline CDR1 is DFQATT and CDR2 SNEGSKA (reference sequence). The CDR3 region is CSARLGNTIYF. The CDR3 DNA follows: TGCAGTGCTAGACTTGGAAACACCATATATTTT.

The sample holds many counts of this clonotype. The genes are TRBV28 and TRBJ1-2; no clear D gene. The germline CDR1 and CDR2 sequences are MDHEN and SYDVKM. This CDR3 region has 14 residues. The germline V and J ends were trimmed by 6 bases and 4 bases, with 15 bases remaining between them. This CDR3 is CASSPGRPPYGYTF. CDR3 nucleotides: TGTGCCAGCAGCCCCGGACGGCCGCCCTATGGCTACACCTTC.

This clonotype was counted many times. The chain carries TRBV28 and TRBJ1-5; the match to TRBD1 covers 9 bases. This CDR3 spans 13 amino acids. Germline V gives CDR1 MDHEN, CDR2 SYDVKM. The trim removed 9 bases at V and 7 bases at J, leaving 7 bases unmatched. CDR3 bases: TGTGCCAGTCTAACAGGGGGCGTCCAGCCCCAGCATTTT. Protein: CASLTGGVQPQHF.

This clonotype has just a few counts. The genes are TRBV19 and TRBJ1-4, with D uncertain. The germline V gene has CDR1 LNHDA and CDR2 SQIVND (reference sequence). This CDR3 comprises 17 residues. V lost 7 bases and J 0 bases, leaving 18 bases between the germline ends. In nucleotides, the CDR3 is TGTGCCAGTATCCTAGACGGAACACTCGCAACTAATGAAAAACTGTTTTTT. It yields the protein CASILDGTLATNEKLFF.